This TCR beta chain was observed in a study of blood T cells in healthy people across ages. Study summary: Roughly one uniquely barcoded beta molecule per two T cells was captured.

This clonotype has just a few counts. A J-beta primer mix and a sample-barcoded 5' primer were used in a second PCR of roughly 6 to 11 cycles. TCRdb itself ran the 5' RACE reads through MiXCR, one entry per CDR3 protein. The profile shows about 1,000,000 distinct CDR3 sequences, 40% to 45% of them singletons. Trimming cost V 6 bases and J 4 bases, with 13 bases left between them. CDR1 and CDR2 from the germline V gene are MDHEN and SYDVKM. This CDR3 contains 14 residues. The V and J genes are TRBV28 and TRBJ2-1; perhaps TRBD1 as D (6 bases). The sequence was obtained from a woman in her fifties or sixties in good health. The sequencing input was blood. The CDR3 loop reads CASRDSWYYNEQFF. The CDR3 DNA is TGTGCCAGCAGGGACAGTTGGTATTACAATGAGCAGTTCTTC.